The 13 T cell receptor beta chains in this list originate from one sample, sequenced in a study of cytomegalovirus exposure and HLA in healthy donors. 13 Jbeta primers and 60 Vbeta primers were used for the PCR. Clones were sequenced by immunoSEQ multiplex PCR, and TCRdb holds only the in-frame ones, with some missing. Here the sample spans fewer than 250,000 clones, 70% to 80% being singletons. Sequences were obtained from PBMCs. These receptors were collected from a male donor in good health and CMV-seronegative.

The rearrangement joins TRBV6-1 to TRBJ2-1; D is possibly TRBD1 (6 bases). The CDR3 has 14 amino acids. The V gene's germline CDR1 is MNHNS and CDR2 SASEGT. Trimming cost V 3 bases and J 7 bases, with 13 bases left between them. CDR3 sequence: CASSEGHIRNEQFF. CDR3 bases: TGTGCCAGCAGTGAGGGACACATACGGAATGAGCAGTTCTTC.

The chain joins TRBV6-5 to TRBJ1-2; D is possibly TRBD1 (5 bases). Germline CDR1 MNHEY, CDR2 SVGAGI. This CDR3 has 11 amino acids. Trimming removed 7 bases from V and 8 bases from J, with 11 bases in between. The CDR3 sequence is CASNGGIGYTF. In DNA form, the CDR3 reads TGTGCCAGCAATGGGGGGATCGGCTACACCTTC.

Comment on this clone: The same CDR3 is also encoded by other DNA sequences in this sample. The chain is built from TRBV5-1 and TRBJ2-1, with 8 bases fitting TRBD1. CDR3 length equals 15 residues. Looked up from germline, CDR1 is SGHRS and CDR2 is YFSETQ. V trimming: 2 bases; J trimming: 0 bases; junction bases outside the gene matches: 1. The chain's CDR3 is CASSLGQGSYNEQFF. In DNA form, the CDR3 reads TGCGCCAGCAGCTTAGGACAGGGCTCCTACAATGAGCAGTTCTTC.

This clone occurred a few times. The chain links TRBV30 to TRBJ1-3; D gene ambiguous. The CDR3 contains 14 residues. Per the germline V gene, CDR1 is GTSNPN and CDR2 is SVGIG (reference sequence). Trimming shortened V by 5 bases and J by 2 bases, and 13 bases separated the two germline ends. CDR3 sequence reads: CAWRPGGTGNTIYF. The CDR3, as DNA: TGTGCCTGGCGCCCCGGAGGGACTGGAAACACCATATATTTT.

The chain joins TRBV6-4 to TRBJ2-2; 12 bases fit TRBD2. This CDR3 is built from 16 residues. J lost 4 bases, V lost 4 bases, and 4 bases had no gene match. The germline gives CDR1 MRHNA, CDR2 SNTAGT. CDR3 sequence reads: CASSASGRAATGELFF. The CDR3 region has the DNA TGTGCCAGCAGTGCTAGCGGGAGGGCCGCCACCGGGGAGCTGTTTTTT.

The chain has TRBV27 and TRBJ2-1, with 9 bases identical to TRBD2. The CDR3 covers 16 residues. The J segment lost 9 bases and the V segment lost 2 bases, leaving 11 bases of the junction unmatched. CDR1 and CDR2 from the germline V gene are MNHEY and SMNVEV (reference sequence). As DNA, the CDR3 is TGTGCCAGCAGTTTACTAGCGGGACTAGTCCATCCTGAGCAGTTCTTC. Amino acids: CASSLLAGLVHPEQFF.

The genes are TRBV19 and TRBJ1-2; 9 bases agree with TRBD1. The ends lost 5 bases at V and 9 bases at J; junction bases unmatched: 7. Germline loops: CDR1 LNHDA, CDR2 SQIVND (reference sequence). The CDR3 has 13 residues. CDR3 DNA: TGTGCCAGTAGTCCCCGGGGACAGGGAAGCTACACCTTC. Translated: CASSPRGQGSYTF.

In DNA form, the CDR3 reads TGTGCCAGCAGCGTAGAGGGGACAGGGGCCTATGGCTACACCTTC. This sequence encodes CASSVEGTGAYGYTF. This chain joins TRBV9 and TRBJ1-2; 10 bases agree with TRBD1. V was clipped by 0 bases and J by 4 bases; unmatched bases: 3. There are 15 residues in the CDR3. Germline loops: CDR1 SGDLS, CDR2 YYNGEE. Combining the CDR3 with reference TRBV9 and TRBJ1-2 gives the whole variable domain DSGVTQTPKHLITATGQRVTLRCSPRSGDLSVYWYQQSLDQGLQFLIQYYNGEERAKGNILERFSAQQFPDLHSELNLSSLELGDSALYFCASSVEGTGAYGYTFGSGTRLTVV.

V gene TRBV9 combines with J gene TRBJ1-1; D may be TRBD1 (6 bases). Germline-derived CDR1 and CDR2 are SGDLS and YYNGEE. This CDR3 contains 14 residues. Trimming left V 4 bases short and J 4 bases short, with 14 bases between. The CDR3 loop reads CASSTLQGGTEAFF. For the CDR3, the DNA is TGTGCCAGCAGCACGTTACAGGGCGGCACTGAAGCTTTCTTT.

The chain joins TRBV4-1 to TRBJ2-7; tentative D call: TRBD2 (6 bases). Trimming removed 1 base at V and 6 bases at J, with 13 bases between. Germline lookup yields CDR1 MGHRA and CDR2 YSYEKL. The CDR3 is made up of 14 amino acids. The CDR3 region is CASSQASPGGEQYF. The CDR3 DNA reads as TGCGCCAGCAGCCAAGCTTCCCCCGGGGGCGAGCAGTACTTC.

Notes on this clone: At one boundary the junction diverges from the germline segment, which might be a read error. V is TRBV6-5 and J is TRBJ1-3; possibly TRBD1 for D (5 bases). The CDR3 is 15 amino acids. The V gene's germline CDR1 is MNHEY and CDR2 SVGAGI. Here the CDR3 reads CASSYSPGFGNTMYF. CDR3 nucleotide sequence: TGTGCCAGCAGTTACTCCCCAGGGTTTGGAAACACCATGTATTTT.

The chain uses TRBV6-5 and TRBJ2-7; 9 positions match TRBD1. V trimming: 2 bases; J trimming: 4 bases; junction bases outside the gene matches: 6. The CDR3 runs 15 residues. Germline V lookup: CDR1 MNHEY, CDR2 SVGAGI. The CDR3 loop is CASSYDRGVSYEQYF. CDR3 nucleotide sequence: TGTGCCAGCAGTTACGACAGGGGGGTTTCGTACGAGCAGTACTTC.

The chain joins TRBV18 to TRBJ2-1; 9 bases line up with TRBD2. After removal of 1 base from V and 7 bases from J, the junction contained 5 bases not matched to a gene. This CDR3 has 15 amino acids. In germline, CDR1 is KGHSH, CDR2 LQKENI. CDR3 coding DNA: TGTGCCAGCTCACCACTGGCTAGCGGGGCTAATGAGCAGTTCTTC. Protein product: CASSPLASGANEQFF.